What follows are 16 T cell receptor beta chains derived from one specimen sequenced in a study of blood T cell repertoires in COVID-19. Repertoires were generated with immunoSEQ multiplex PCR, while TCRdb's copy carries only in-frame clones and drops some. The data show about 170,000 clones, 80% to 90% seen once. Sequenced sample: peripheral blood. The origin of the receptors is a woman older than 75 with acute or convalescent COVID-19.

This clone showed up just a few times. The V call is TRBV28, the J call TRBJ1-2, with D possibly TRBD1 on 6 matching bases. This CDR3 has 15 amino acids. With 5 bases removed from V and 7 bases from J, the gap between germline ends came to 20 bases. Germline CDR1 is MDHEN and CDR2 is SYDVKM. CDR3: CASSPSGVSSVGYTF. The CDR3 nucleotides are TGTGCCAGCAGTCCGTCAGGGGTTTCGAGCGTTGGCTACACCTTC.

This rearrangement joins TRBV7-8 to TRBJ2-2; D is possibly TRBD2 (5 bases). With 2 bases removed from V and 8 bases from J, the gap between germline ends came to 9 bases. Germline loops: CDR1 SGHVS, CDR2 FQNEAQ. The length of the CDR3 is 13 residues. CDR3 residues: CASSLTTRGELFF. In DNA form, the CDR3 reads TGTGCCAGCAGCTTAACCACTAGGGGGGAGCTGTTTTTT.

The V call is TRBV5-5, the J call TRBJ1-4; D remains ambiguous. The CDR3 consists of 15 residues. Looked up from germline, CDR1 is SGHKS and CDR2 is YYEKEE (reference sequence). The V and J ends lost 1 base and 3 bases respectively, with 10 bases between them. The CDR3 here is CASSLLGEANEKLFF. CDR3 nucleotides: TGTGCCAGCAGCTTGCTCGGGGAGGCTAATGAAAAACTGTTTTTT. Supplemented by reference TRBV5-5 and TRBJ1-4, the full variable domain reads DAGVTQSPTHLIKTRGQQVTLRCSPISGHKSVSWYQQVLGQGPQFIFQYYEKEERGRGNFPDRFSARQFPNYSSELNVNALLLGDSALYLCASSLLGEANEKLFFGSGTQLSVL.

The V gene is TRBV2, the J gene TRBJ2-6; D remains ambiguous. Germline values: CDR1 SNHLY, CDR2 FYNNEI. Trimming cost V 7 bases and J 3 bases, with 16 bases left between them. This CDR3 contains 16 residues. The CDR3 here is CASIRREEGGANVLTF. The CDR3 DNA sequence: TGTGCCAGCATCAGAAGAGAGGAAGGTGGGGCCAACGTCCTGACTTTC.

For the CDR3, the DNA is TGCAGTGCTAGTCCTGTTAATGAAAAACTGTTTTTT. Amino acids: CSASPVNEKLFF. The chain couples TRBV20-1 to TRBJ1-4; unclear D gene. The CDR3 contains 12 residues. CDR1 and CDR2 from the germline V gene are DFQATT and SNEGSKA (reference sequence). The germline V and J ends were trimmed by 3 bases and 4 bases, with 6 bases remaining between them.

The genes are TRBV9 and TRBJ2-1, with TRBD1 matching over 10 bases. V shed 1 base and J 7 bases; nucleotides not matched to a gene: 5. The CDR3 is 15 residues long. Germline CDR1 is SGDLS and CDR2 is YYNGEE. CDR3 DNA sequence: TGTGCCAGCAGCGTATTGGGGACAGGGGAAAATGAGCAGTTCTTC. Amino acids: CASSVLGTGENEQFF.

CDR3 bases: TGTGCCAGCAGCAAACGCCAGGGGGTCTTCTACGAGCAGTACTTC. Encoded protein: CASSKRQGVFYEQYF. The genes are TRBV5-8 and TRBJ2-7, with TRBD1 matching over 7 bases. Trimming at V came to 4 bases and at J to 3 bases, leaving 10 bases not matched to a gene. The CDR3 has 15 amino acids. Germline CDR1 SGHTS, CDR2 YDEGEE.

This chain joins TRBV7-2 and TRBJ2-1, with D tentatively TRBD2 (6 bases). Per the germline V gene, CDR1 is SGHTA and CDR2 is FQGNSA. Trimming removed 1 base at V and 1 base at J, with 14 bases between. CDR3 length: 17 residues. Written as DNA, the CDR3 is TGTGCCAGCAGCTTAGAGTCCCGGGGGACGTCCTACAATGAGCAGTTCTTC. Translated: CASSLESRGTSYNEQFF.

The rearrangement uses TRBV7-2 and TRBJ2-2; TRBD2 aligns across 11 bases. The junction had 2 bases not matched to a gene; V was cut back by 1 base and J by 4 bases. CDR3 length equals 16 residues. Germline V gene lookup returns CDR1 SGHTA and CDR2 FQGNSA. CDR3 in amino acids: CASSLEGTSGTGELFF. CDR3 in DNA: TGTGCCAGCAGCTTAGAAGGGACTAGCGGCACCGGGGAGCTGTTTTTT.

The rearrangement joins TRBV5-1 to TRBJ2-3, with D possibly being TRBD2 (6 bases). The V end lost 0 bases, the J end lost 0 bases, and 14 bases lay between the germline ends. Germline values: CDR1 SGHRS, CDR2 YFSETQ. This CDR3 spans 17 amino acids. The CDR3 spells CASSLGRGTTSTDTQYF. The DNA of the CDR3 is TGCGCCAGCAGCTTGGGGAGGGGTACTACTAGCACAGATACGCAGTATTTT.

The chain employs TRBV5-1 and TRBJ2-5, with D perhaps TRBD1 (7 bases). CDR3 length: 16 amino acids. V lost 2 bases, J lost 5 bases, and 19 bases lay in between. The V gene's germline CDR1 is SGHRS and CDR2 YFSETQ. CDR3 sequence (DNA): TGCGCCAGCAGCTTCCTTCCGGGAGTACAGGGGGAGACCCAGTACTTC. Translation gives CASSFLPGVQGETQYF.

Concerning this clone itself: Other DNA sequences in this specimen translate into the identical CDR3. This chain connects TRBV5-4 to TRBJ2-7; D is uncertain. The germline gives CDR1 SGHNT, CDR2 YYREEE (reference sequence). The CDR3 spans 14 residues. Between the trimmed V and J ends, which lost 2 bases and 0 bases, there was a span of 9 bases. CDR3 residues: CASSLEASSYEQYF. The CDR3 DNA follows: TGTGCCAGCAGCTTAGAAGCCTCCTCCTACGAGCAGTACTTC.

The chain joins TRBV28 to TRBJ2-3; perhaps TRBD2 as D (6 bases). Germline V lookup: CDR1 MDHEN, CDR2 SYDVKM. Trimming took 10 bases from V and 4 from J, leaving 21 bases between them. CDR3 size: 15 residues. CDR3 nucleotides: TGTGCCACCCACAGACCGGGACTGAGGCCAGATACGCAGTATTTT. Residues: CATHRPGLRPDTQYF. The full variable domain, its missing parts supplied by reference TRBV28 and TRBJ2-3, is DVKVTQSSRYLVKRTGEKVFLECVQDMDHENMFWYRQDPGLGLRLIYFSYDVKMKEKGDIPEGYSVSREKKERFSLILESASTNQTSMYLCATHRPGLRPDTQYFGPGTRLTVL.

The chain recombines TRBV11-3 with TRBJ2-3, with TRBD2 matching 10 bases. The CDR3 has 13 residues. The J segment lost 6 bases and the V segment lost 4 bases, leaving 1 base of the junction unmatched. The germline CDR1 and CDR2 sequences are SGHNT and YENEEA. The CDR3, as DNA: TGTGCCAGCAGCTCACTAGCGGGGGATACGCAGTATTTT. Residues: CASSSLAGDTQYF.

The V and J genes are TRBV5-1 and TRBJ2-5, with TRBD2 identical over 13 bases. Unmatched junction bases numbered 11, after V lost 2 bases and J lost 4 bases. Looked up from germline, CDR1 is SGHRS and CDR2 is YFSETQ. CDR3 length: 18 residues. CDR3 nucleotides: TGCGCCAGCAGCTTCCGACCCACTAGCGGGGGGGCCTCAGAGACCCAGTACTTC. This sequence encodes CASSFRPTSGGASETQYF. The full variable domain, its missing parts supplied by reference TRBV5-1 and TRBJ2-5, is KAGVTQTPRYLIKTRGQQVTLSCSPISGHRSVSWYQQTPGQGLQFLFEYFSETQRNKGNFPGRFSGRQFSNSRSEMNVSTLELGDSALYLCASSFRPTSGGASETQYFGPGTRLLVL.

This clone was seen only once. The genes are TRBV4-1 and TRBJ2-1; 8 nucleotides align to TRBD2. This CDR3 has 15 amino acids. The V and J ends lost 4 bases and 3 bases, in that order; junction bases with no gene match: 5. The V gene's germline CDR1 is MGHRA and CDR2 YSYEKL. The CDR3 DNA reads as TGCGCCAGCAGCCCCTACCTAGCGGGCTACAATGAGCAGTTCTTC. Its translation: CASSPYLAGYNEQFF.